One and the same sample provided the 21 T cell receptor beta chains below, sequenced in a study of radiation and T cells in renal cell carcinoma. Time point noted: blood 4 weeks post-SBRT, at nephrectomy. Treatment described: 15 Gy SBRT to primary tumor, nephrectomy 4 weeks later. Sequencing was performed with immunoSEQ multiplex PCR; in TCRdb, only in-frame clones are kept and a portion is missing. The sample yields around 180,000 clones, about 87% seen once. The input for sequencing was blood, taken from a patient whose treatment included radiotherapy and nephrectomy. The source of these receptors is a woman aged 45-65 years with renal cell carcinoma.

The genes are TRBV9 and TRBJ2-3, with 11 positions matching TRBD2. The CDR3 has 15 amino acids. Trimming removed 3 bases from V and 2 bases from J; junction bases left unmatched: 2. Germline CDR1 and CDR2: SGDLS and YYNGEE. The CDR3 DNA sequence: TGTGCCAGCAGCGCACTAGCGGGGGCCACAGATACGCAGTATTTT. This gives the protein CASSALAGATDTQYF.

J is TRBJ1-3 and V is TRBV6-1; maybe TRBD1 (5 bases). The CDR3 is made up of 16 amino acids. Deletions cut 4 bases from V and 2 bases from J, with 15 bases between. The germline V gene encodes CDR1 MNHNS and CDR2 SASEGT. The CDR3 bases are TGTGCCAGCAGTGCTACCGGGGGAACGGCTGGAAACACCATATATTTT. This codes for CASSATGGTAGNTIYF.

In this sample, this clone turned up once. J is TRBJ2-7 and V is TRBV18, with 10 bases that match TRBD1. Germline V gene sequence: CDR1 KGHSH, CDR2 LQKENI. CDR3 length equals 14 residues. The V segment lost 7 bases and the J segment 6 bases; nucleotides outside the gene matches: 9. CDR3 residues: CASFLPGQGSEQYF. In nucleotides, the CDR3 is TGTGCCAGCTTTCTTCCGGGACAGGGGAGCGAGCAGTACTTC.

The chain is built from TRBV6-4 and TRBJ2-2; D gene ambiguous. Germline CDR1 and CDR2: MRHNA and SNTAGT. The V and J ends lost 0 bases and 0 bases respectively, with 11 bases between them. The CDR3 is made up of 17 amino acids. This chain's CDR3 is CASSDSGQPANTGELFF. For the CDR3, the DNA is TGTGCCAGCAGTGACTCAGGGCAGCCGGCGAACACCGGGGAGCTGTTTTTT.

J is TRBJ1-2 and V is TRBV27, with 7 bases fitting TRBD1. The germline CDR1 and CDR2 sequences are MNHEY and SMNVEV (reference sequence). This CDR3 region has 16 residues. J lost 3 bases, V lost 5 bases, and 12 bases had no gene match. CDR3 coding DNA: TGTGCCAGCAGTCAATCCCTAGACAGGGCATACTATGGCTACACCTTC. Protein: CASSQSLDRAYYGYTF.

This chain uses TRBV10-3 with TRBJ2-2; 12 bases fit TRBD2. CDR1 ENHRY and CDR2 SYGVKD come from the germline V gene. V was pared by 3 bases and J by 7 bases, with 9 bases of the junction left unmatched. The CDR3 spans 17 residues. The CDR3 DNA reads as TGTGCCATCAGTGATAAGACTAGCGGGGGCGGTGACGGGGAGCTGTTTTTT. It yields the protein CAISDKTSGGGDGELFF.

This clone was seen a few times. The chain combines TRBV4-3 with TRBJ2-7; D possibly corresponds to TRBD2 (6 bases). Trimming stripped 0 bases from V and 3 bases from J, with 12 bases between. The CDR3 has 15 residues. CDR1 and CDR2 from the germline V gene are LGHNA and YSLEER. The DNA of the CDR3 is TGCGCCAGCAGCCAAGATCTAGGGACTTACTACGAGCAGTACTTC. Its protein is CASSQDLGTYYEQYF.

This rearrangement joins TRBV5-1 to TRBJ2-5; 8 positions match TRBD2. Germline V lookup: CDR1 SGHRS, CDR2 YFSETQ. This CDR3 region has 14 residues. The ends lost 2 bases at V and 1 base at J; junction bases unmatched: 1. The CDR3 region is CASSFAGGQETQYF. The CDR3 region has the DNA TGCGCCAGCAGCTTCGCGGGGGGCCAAGAGACCCAGTACTTC.

The rearrangement links TRBV6-5 to TRBJ2-5; TRBD2 is a possible D gene (5 bases). From germline, CDR1 is MNHEY and CDR2 SVGAGI. The CDR3 length is 15 residues. Trimming cost V 5 bases and J 3 bases, with 16 bases left between them. The CDR3 DNA is TGTGCCAGCAGTCCCGGATACGGGAAGGAAGAGACCCAGTACTTC. Its protein is CASSPGYGKEETQYF.

This clone was recorded a few times. This rearrangement joins TRBV9 to TRBJ2-3; weak D call: TRBD1 (6 bases). The CDR3 is made up of 18 amino acids. V was cut by 0 bases and J by 0 bases, with 17 bases left in between. Germline lookup yields CDR1 SGDLS and CDR2 YYNGEE. The CDR3 here is CASSVGTGIISSTDTQYF. CDR3 nucleotides: TGTGCCAGCAGCGTAGGAACAGGGATAATTAGCAGCACAGATACGCAGTATTTT. Full variable domain (rest looked up from reference TRBV9 and TRBJ2-3): DSGVTQTPKHLITATGQRVTLRCSPRSGDLSVYWYQQSLDQGLQFLIQYYNGEERAKGNILERFSAQQFPDLHSELNLSSLELGDSALYFCASSVGTGIISSTDTQYFGPGTRLTVL.

The V call is TRBV29-1, the J call TRBJ1-2, with D possibly TRBD1 on 5 matching bases. Germline V gene sequence: CDR1 SQVTM, CDR2 ANQGSEA. The V gene lost 3 bases and the J gene lost 8 bases, with 10 bases spanning the gap. There are 11 residues in the CDR3. This CDR3 reads CSVEIGEGYTF. In DNA, the CDR3 is TGCAGCGTTGAGATAGGGGAAGGCTACACCTTC.

Here the CDR3 reads CASRGDRGNYGYTF. CDR3 sequence (DNA): TGTGCCAGCAGGGGGGACAGGGGTAACTATGGCTACACCTTC. This chain uses TRBV6-6 with TRBJ1-2; 10 bases are shared with TRBD1. The CDR3 extends over 14 amino acids. V shed 6 bases, J shed 1 base, and the junction held 2 bases outside the gene matches. CDR1 is MNHNY, CDR2 SVGAGI, per germline (reference sequence).

J is TRBJ1-5 and V is TRBV5-5; the D gene is possibly TRBD1 (6 bases). This CDR3 has 14 residues. Trimming left V 2 bases short and J 6 bases short, with 12 bases between. The V gene's germline CDR1 is SGHKS and CDR2 YYEKEE (reference sequence). CDR3 nucleotides: TGTGCCAGCAGCTTTACAGGGATGGGTCAGCCCCAGCATTTT. Residues: CASSFTGMGQPQHF.

A note on this clone: A junction end diverges from the germline sequence, so it may reflect a read error. The chain couples TRBV7-7 to TRBJ2-6; D uncertain. This CDR3 is 13 amino acids long. CDR1 SSHAT and CDR2 FNYEAQ come from the germline V gene (reference sequence). The CDR3, as DNA: TGTGCTAGCACCCAAGCAGGGGCCAACGTCCTGACTTTC. It encodes CASTQAGANVLTF.

The rearrangement joins TRBV10-3 to TRBJ2-7; 12 nucleotides line up with TRBD2. Germline V CDR1 and CDR2: ENHRY, SYGVKD. The CDR3 has 15 amino acids. V was clipped by 2 bases and J by 1 base; unmatched bases: 0. The chain's CDR3 is CAISELAGGSYEQYF. DNA of the CDR3: TGTGCCATCAGTGAGCTAGCGGGGGGGTCCTACGAGCAGTACTTC.

The CDR3, as DNA: TGTGCCAGCAGCTTACGGTTTGGGACGGCCCACGGTGGCTACACCTTC. Encoded protein: CASSLRFGTAHGGYTF. The chain links TRBV7-8 to TRBJ1-2; a weak D match, TRBD1 (5 bases). The germline V gene has CDR1 SGHVS and CDR2 FQNEAQ. The V and J ends lost 2 bases and 7 bases respectively, with 20 bases between them. CDR3 length: 16 amino acids. Full variable domain (rest looked up from reference TRBV7-8 and TRBJ1-2): GAGVSQSPRYKVAKRGQDVALRCDPISGHVSLFWYQQALGQGPEFLTYFQNEAQLDKSGLPSDRFFAERPEGSVSTLKIQRTQQEDSAVYLCASSLRFGTAHGGYTFGSGTRLTVV.

A single count supports this clone. This chain joins TRBV18 and TRBJ2-1, with 15 bases identical to TRBD2. V gave up 0 bases and J gave up 9 bases; unmatched junction bases: 3. The CDR3 has 16 residues. Germline V gene data show CDR1 as KGHSH and CDR2 as LQKENI. In DNA form, the CDR3 reads TGTGCCAGCTCACCACCGGGACTAGCGGGGGGCACTGAGCAGTTCTTC. This sequence encodes CASSPPGLAGGTEQFF.

V is TRBV7-9 and J is TRBJ2-7; D ambiguous. The CDR3 is 12 residues long. Deletions cut 2 bases from V and 6 bases from J, with 8 bases between. Germline V lookup: CDR1 SEHNR, CDR2 FQNEAQ (reference sequence). CDR3: CASSLSQGEQYF. DNA for the CDR3: TGTGCCAGCAGCTTAAGTCAAGGCGAGCAGTACTTC.

V gene TRBV4-3 combines with J gene TRBJ1-3; perhaps TRBD1 as D (5 bases). There are 16 residues in the CDR3. Germline V gene lookup returns CDR1 LGHNA and CDR2 YSLEER. Trimming stripped 1 base from V and 0 bases from J, with 10 bases between. CDR3 residues: CASSQARQTSGNTIYF. The CDR3, as DNA: TGCGCCAGCAGCCAAGCCCGACAGACCTCTGGAAACACCATATATTTT.

This chain connects TRBV9 to TRBJ1-4; tentatively, D is TRBD1 (5 bases). The germline V gene has CDR1 SGDLS and CDR2 YYNGEE. V was trimmed by 2 bases and J by 4 bases, leaving 9 bases between them. CDR3 length equals 14 residues. The CDR3 sequence is CASSVDSRNEKLFF. CDR3 in DNA: TGTGCCAGCAGCGTCGACAGCCGTAATGAAAAACTGTTTTTT.

The chain joins TRBV30 to TRBJ2-1; 8 nucleotides match TRBD1. This CDR3 region has 14 residues. Losses at the gene ends were 1 base for V and 4 bases for J; bases not matched to a gene: 3. The V gene's germline CDR1 is GTSNPN and CDR2 SVGIG (reference sequence). CDR3 DNA: TGTGCCTGGAGTGCGGGGACAGGATACAATGAGCAGTTCTTC. It encodes CAWSAGTGYNEQFF. Based on the CDR3 plus reference TRBV30 and TRBJ2-1, the full variable domain is SQTIHQWPATLVQPVGSPLSLECTVEGTSNPNLYWYRQAAGRGLQLLFYSVGIGQISSEVPQNLSASRPQDRQFILSSKKLLLSDSGFYLCAWSAGTGYNEQFFGPGTRLTVL.